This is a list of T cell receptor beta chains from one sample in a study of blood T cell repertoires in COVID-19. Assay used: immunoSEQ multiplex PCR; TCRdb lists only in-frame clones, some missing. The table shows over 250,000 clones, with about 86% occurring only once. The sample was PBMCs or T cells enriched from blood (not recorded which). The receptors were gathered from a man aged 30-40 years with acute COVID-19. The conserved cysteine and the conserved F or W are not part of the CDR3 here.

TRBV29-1	SVEGLAGLKGDTQY
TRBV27	ASSLRGEAF
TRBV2	ASDGSVSEAF
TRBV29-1	SATTYSGNTIY
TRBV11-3	ASSLQGSTGELF
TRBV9	ASSVGFGGYT
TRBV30	AWTPLGAEQETQY
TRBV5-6	ASSPAGQGDYGYT
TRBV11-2	ASSLDRTSGGEVGTQY
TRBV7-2	ASSPPLAGGRVADTQY
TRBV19	ASSSGQVYGYT
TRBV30	AWSGTANYGYT